One sample yielded the 31 T cell receptor beta chains listed below, sequenced in a study of blood T cell repertoires in COVID-19. Libraries were prepared by immunoSEQ multiplex PCR; TCRdb keeps only in-frame clonotypes and omits some of them. Seen here are roughly 73,000 clones, about 88% observed once, and the top ten hold about 4%. Sequenced input: peripheral blood. These receptors were collected from a man between 65 and 85 years old with active COVID-19.

The chain combines TRBV7-9 with TRBJ2-2; 10 nucleotides match TRBD2. CDR3 length: 14 amino acids. Germline CDR1 is SEHNR and CDR2 is FQNEAQ (reference sequence). The V gene end was trimmed by 9 bases and the J gene end by 6 bases; junction bases not matched to a gene: 7. In nucleotides, the CDR3 is TGTGCCAGTCGACTAGCGGGTGACCCCGGGGAGCTGTTTTTT. Translated: CASRLAGDPGELFF.

This chain links TRBV29-1 with TRBJ2-7; TRBD1 matches at 10 bases. CDR1 and CDR2 (germline): SQVTM, ANQGSEA. This CDR3 has 13 residues. The junction had 10 bases not matched to a gene; V was cut back by 7 bases and J by 7 bases. The CDR3: CSASTGGLGEQYF. The CDR3 nucleotides are TGCAGCGCCTCGACAGGGGGCCTGGGGGAGCAGTACTTC.

A few counts support this clone. This sequence joins TRBV7-9 and TRBJ2-3; TRBD2 matches 13 bases. The CDR3 has 16 residues. V lost 5 bases and J lost 8; bases outside the gene matches: 10. From germline, CDR1 is SEHNR and CDR2 FQNEAQ (reference sequence). CDR3 in amino acids: CASSPRTSGSWVTQYF. CDR3 bases: TGTGCCAGCAGCCCCCGGACTAGCGGGAGTTGGGTTACGCAGTATTTT.

V and J are TRBV21-1 and TRBJ2-4; the table assigns TRBD2, which was not confirmed against the DNA. TRBV21-1 is a recognized pseudogene. The CDR3 covers 17 residues. The chain's CDR3 is CASSHPRAGAGKNIQYF. The CDR3 DNA reads TGTGCCAGCAGCCACCCACGGGCGGGAGCGGGCAAAAACATTCAGTACTTC.

This sequence joins TRBV14 and TRBJ1-2; no clear D gene. The V end lost 0 bases, the J end lost 0 bases, and 8 bases lay between the germline ends. Germline loops: CDR1 SGHDN, CDR2 FVKESK. The CDR3 spans 15 residues. In nucleotides, the CDR3 is TGTGCCAGCAGCCAAGAGCGGTTAGCTAACTATGGCTACACCTTC. Its translation is CASSQERLANYGYTF.

The CDR3 DNA is TGTGCCAGCAGTTTTTTGGGCGCACAAGAGACCCAGTACTTC. This encodes CASSFLGAQETQYF. This chain links TRBV27 with TRBJ2-5; D gene uncertain. From germline, CDR1 is MNHEY and CDR2 SMNVEV (reference sequence). The V end lost 3 bases, the J end lost 2 bases, and 10 bases lay between the germline ends. CDR3 length: 14 residues.

The chain employs TRBV7-3 and TRBJ2-2; TRBD2 matches at 8 bases. Losses at the gene ends were 2 bases for V and 4 bases for J; bases not matched to a gene: 9. CDR1 is SGHTA, CDR2 FQGTGA, per germline. The CDR3 has 17 amino acids. CDR3 sequence (DNA): TGTGCCAGCAGCTTACTCCCGGCGGGGGGCTTCACCGGGGAGCTGTTTTTT. As protein: CASSLLPAGGFTGELFF. The entire variable domain, with the rest obtained from reference TRBV7-3 and TRBJ2-2, is as follows: GAGVSQTPSNKVTEKGKYVELRCDPISGHTALYWYRQSLGQGPEFLIYFQGTGAADDSGLPNDRFFAVRPEGSVSTLKIQRTERGDSAVYLCASSLLPAGGFTGELFFGEGSRLTVL.

The gene calls are TRBV28 and TRBJ1-2; tentatively, D is TRBD1 (6 bases). The germline V gene has CDR1 MDHEN and CDR2 SYDVKM. The CDR3 spans 14 residues. V lost 10 bases and J 3 bases, leaving 18 bases between the germline ends. For the CDR3, the DNA is TGTGCCACCGTGGGGGCCCATGGGTACTATGGCTACACCTTC. It yields the protein CATVGAHGYYGYTF.

This clone showed up just once. J is TRBJ2-7 and V is TRBV18; D perhaps matches TRBD1 (5 bases). Trimming cost V 3 bases and J 7 bases, with 19 bases left between them. In germline, CDR1 is KGHSH, CDR2 LQKENI. The CDR3 has 15 residues. The CDR3 bases are TGTGCCAGCTCACCTACCCTACGCCAGGGTCCAGAGCAGTACTTC. Translating gives CASSPTLRQGPEQYF.

This chain uses TRBV6-5 with TRBJ1-2; D is perhaps TRBD1 (6 bases). Trimming removed 4 bases at V and 2 bases at J, with 17 bases between. The CDR3 contains 16 residues. CDR1 and CDR2 (germline): MNHEY, SVGAGI. This CDR3 reads CASSSTGQYGNYGYTF. CDR3 DNA sequence: TGTGCCAGCAGTTCCACCGGACAGTACGGGAACTATGGCTACACCTTC.

This clone was observed once. V gene TRBV9 combines with J gene TRBJ2-7; a possible D gene is TRBD2 (6 bases). Germline V lookup: CDR1 SGDLS, CDR2 YYNGEE. The CDR3 spans 14 residues. V lost 0 bases and J lost 2, with 9 bases in between. CDR3 in DNA: TGTGCCAGCAGCGTAGGGCCGGGGGCCTACGAGCAGTACTTC. Translated, it gives CASSVGPGAYEQYF.

This clone was recorded once. The chain combines TRBV6-5 with TRBJ2-1; 11 bases are a match to TRBD1. In germline, CDR1 is MNHEY, CDR2 SVGAGI. The V segment lost 8 bases and the J segment 4 bases; nucleotides outside the gene matches: 4. The CDR3 extends over 14 amino acids. CDR3 bases: TGTGCCAGCGGAGGGACAGGGGGTTACAATGAGCAGTTCTTC. Its translation: CASGGTGGYNEQFF.

This clone came up a few times. The chain has TRBV11-2 and TRBJ2-5; TRBD2 is a possible D gene (6 bases). CDR1 is SGHAT and CDR2 is FQNNGV in the germline V gene. V shed 5 bases and J shed 9 bases, with 16 bases lying between them. This CDR3 has 13 amino acids. CDR3 coding DNA: TGTGCCAGCAGCCCCGGGGCCCCGGGGGCCCAGTACTTC. Amino acid sequence: CASSPGAPGAQYF.

This clone occurred once. The V gene is TRBV11-1, the J gene TRBJ2-2; perhaps TRBD2 as D (5 bases). This CDR3 spans 15 amino acids. V shed 3 bases and J shed 6 bases, with 14 bases lying between them. CDR1 SGHAT and CDR2 FQDESV come from the germline V gene (reference sequence). This CDR3 reads CASSFRAPGAGELFF. CDR3 bases: TGTGCCAGCAGCTTTAGGGCCCCCGGGGCCGGGGAGCTGTTTTTT.

This clone was recorded a few times. The J gene is TRBJ2-7, the V gene TRBV10-3, with 8 bases lining up with TRBD2. Looked up from germline, CDR1 is ENHRY and CDR2 is SYGVKD. CDR3 length: 12 amino acids. Trimming at V came to 7 bases and at J to 5 bases, leaving 4 bases not matched to a gene. DNA of the CDR3: TGTGCCATCAAGCGGGGGCAGGACGAGCAGTACTTC. Residues: CAIKRGQDEQYF.

This clone has only one observation. The rearrangement links TRBV5-1 to TRBJ2-5; 10 bases line up with TRBD2. Germline values: CDR1 SGHRS, CDR2 YFSETQ. The CDR3 is 19 residues long. With V trimmed by 0 bases and J by 0 bases, 11 bases remained unmatched. The CDR3 here is CASSLGQGFGLADQETQYF. CDR3 DNA sequence: TGCGCCAGCAGCTTGGGGCAGGGATTTGGACTAGCGGACCAAGAGACCCAGTACTTC.

The chain carries TRBV19 and TRBJ2-7, with D unclear. Trimming took off 1 base at V and 0 bases at J, with 7 bases between the two ends. Germline V lookup: CDR1 LNHDA, CDR2 SQIVND (reference sequence). CDR3 length: 14 amino acids. The CDR3 loop reads CASSIAGTSYEQYF. Written as DNA, the CDR3 is TGTGCCAGTAGTATAGCTGGCACCTCCTACGAGCAGTACTTC. Full variable domain (remainder filled in from reference TRBV19 and TRBJ2-7): DGGITQSPKYLFRKEGQNVTLSCEQNLNHDAMYWYRQDPGQGLRLIYYSQIVNDFQKGDIAEGYSVSREKKESFPLTVTSAQKNPTAFYLCASSIAGTSYEQYFGPGTRLTVT.

This clone was detected many times. The V and J genes are TRBV4-2 and TRBJ2-3; 10 bases agree with TRBD2. J was trimmed by 1 base and V by 2 bases; bases with no gene match: 6. Per germline, CDR1 LGHNA and CDR2 YNFKEQ. The CDR3 totals 17 residues. The CDR3 sequence is CASSQPTSGRGTDTQYF. CDR3 nucleotide sequence: TGTGCCAGCAGCCAACCGACTAGCGGGCGGGGCACAGATACGCAGTATTTT.

The genes are TRBV7-2 and TRBJ2-4, with 8 bases matching TRBD1. Germline-derived CDR1 and CDR2 are SGHTA and FQGNSA. The ends lost 5 bases at V and 8 bases at J; junction bases unmatched: 11. The CDR3 is made up of 15 amino acids. CDR3 coding DNA: TGTGCCAGCAGCCCAGCCAGGGGGCTTAGGGACATTCAGTACTTC. Amino acid sequence: CASSPARGLRDIQYF.

V gene TRBV6-7 combines with J gene TRBJ1-1, with 7 nucleotides matching TRBD1. TRBV6-7 is known as an ORF, though its function is uncertain. This CDR3 region has 15 residues. With 6 bases clipped from V and 3 bases from J, the junction kept 10 bases outside the gene matches. This chain's CDR3 is CASRPHRQGHTEAFF. The CDR3 DNA follows: TGTGCCAGCAGACCCCATAGACAGGGCCACACTGAAGCTTTCTTT.

This clone was observed once. The V call is TRBV7-2, the J call TRBJ2-7, with 7 bases identical to TRBD2. Trimming at V came to 0 bases and at J to 1 base, leaving 3 bases not matched to a gene. This CDR3 comprises 15 residues. Per germline, CDR1 SGHTA and CDR2 FQGNSA. The CDR3 coding sequence is TGTGCCAGCAGCTTAGCCCGGGAGGTGTCCTACGAGCAGTACTTC. This translates into CASSLAREVSYEQYF.

This clone was seen a few times. This chain joins TRBV19 and TRBJ1-4; 7 nucleotides agree with TRBD1. The CDR3 is 14 residues long. The germline gives CDR1 LNHDA, CDR2 SQIVND (reference sequence). The V segment lost 4 bases and the J segment 8 bases; nucleotides outside the gene matches: 7. The CDR3 sequence: CASSTTGVWEKLFF. CDR3 nucleotides: TGTGCCAGTAGTACCACAGGGGTCTGGGAAAAACTGTTTTTT.

This clone was seen more than once but under ten times. The chain couples TRBV29-1 to TRBJ1-2; unclear D gene. Germline lookup yields CDR1 SQVTM and CDR2 ANQGSEA. The CDR3 is 12 amino acids. The V gene lost 7 bases and the J gene lost 1 base, with 10 bases spanning the gap. DNA of the CDR3: TGCAGCGCTGTACACAGTAACTATGGCTACACCTTC. Translated: CSAVHSNYGYTF.

V and J are TRBV6-5 and TRBJ2-1; 11 bases match TRBD2. The CDR3 is made up of 13 amino acids. Germline values: CDR1 MNHEY, CDR2 SVGAGI. V was pared by 6 bases and J by 10 bases, with 5 bases of the junction left unmatched. The CDR3 nucleotides are TGTGCCAGCAGCCTACTAGCGGGAGAGGAGCAGTTCTTC. It is translated as CASSLLAGEEQFF.

V is TRBV30 and J is TRBJ1-6; 8 positions match TRBD1. Per germline, CDR1 GTSNPN and CDR2 SVGIG (reference sequence). This CDR3 has 15 residues. V trimming: 5 bases; J trimming: 3 bases; junction bases outside the gene matches: 6. This chain's CDR3 is CAWDGQGGYNSPLHF. For the CDR3, the DNA is TGTGCCTGGGATGGACAGGGTGGCTATAATTCACCCCTCCACTTT.

On this clone: The identical CDR3 is also encoded by other nucleotide sequences in the sample. The rearrangement joins TRBV7-8 to TRBJ2-7, with 8 bases matching TRBD2. Germline assignment: CDR1 SGHVS and CDR2 FQNEAQ. V was clipped by 0 bases and J by 2 bases; unmatched bases: 9. The CDR3 has 17 residues. CDR3 sequence (DNA): TGTGCCAGCAGCTTAGCGGTAGGTGCGGGAGGCCCCTACGAGCAGTACTTC. Encoded protein: CASSLAVGAGGPYEQYF.

This chain joins TRBV5-6 and TRBJ2-5; 8 nucleotides match TRBD1. The germline V gene has CDR1 SGHDT and CDR2 YYEEEE. With V trimmed by 4 bases and J by 2 bases, 4 bases remained unmatched. The CDR3 is 14 residues long. The CDR3 sequence is CASSGQGQQETQYF. The CDR3 coding sequence is TGTGCCAGCAGCGGACAGGGACAGCAAGAGACCCAGTACTTC.

The rearrangement links TRBV6-5 to TRBJ2-7; TRBD2 matches 8 bases. The CDR3 totals 11 residues. The germline CDR1 and CDR2 sequences are MNHEY and SVGAGI. Trimming cost V 5 bases and J 11 bases; bases outside gene matches: 5. CDR3 coding DNA: TGTGCCAGCAGTCCGGGGGGGGGAGAGTACTTC. As protein: CASSPGGGEYF.

This clone was seen more than once but under ten times. The chain couples TRBV30 to TRBJ2-2; possibly TRBD1 for D (5 bases). This CDR3 has 13 residues. V dropped 3 bases and J dropped 6 bases, with 11 bases sitting between them. Looked up from germline, CDR1 is GTSNPN and CDR2 is SVGIG (reference sequence). In DNA form, the CDR3 reads TGTGCCTGGAGACGCGACAGTGCCGGGGAGCTGTTTTTT. Its translation: CAWRRDSAGELFF.

This rearrangement joins TRBV5-4 to TRBJ2-7, with 8 nucleotides matching TRBD2. After removal of 4 bases from V and 0 bases from J, the junction contained 9 bases not matched to a gene. The CDR3 spans 16 residues. CDR1 is SGHNT, CDR2 YYREEE, per germline (reference sequence). CDR3 loop: CASSPGGRGSSYEQYF. The DNA for the CDR3 is TGTGCCAGCAGCCCGGGAGGGCGGGGGAGCTCCTACGAGCAGTACTTC.

This sequence joins TRBV7-6 and TRBJ2-3; 14 bases are a match to TRBD2. V dropped 5 bases and J dropped 2; count of bases not matched to a gene: 6. From germline, CDR1 is SGHVS and CDR2 FNYEAQ. The CDR3 sequence is 17 residues long. The CDR3 DNA is TGTGCCAGCAGCCGGGGACTAGCGGGAGCCTCCACAGATACGCAGTATTTT. It translates to CASSRGLAGASTDTQYF.